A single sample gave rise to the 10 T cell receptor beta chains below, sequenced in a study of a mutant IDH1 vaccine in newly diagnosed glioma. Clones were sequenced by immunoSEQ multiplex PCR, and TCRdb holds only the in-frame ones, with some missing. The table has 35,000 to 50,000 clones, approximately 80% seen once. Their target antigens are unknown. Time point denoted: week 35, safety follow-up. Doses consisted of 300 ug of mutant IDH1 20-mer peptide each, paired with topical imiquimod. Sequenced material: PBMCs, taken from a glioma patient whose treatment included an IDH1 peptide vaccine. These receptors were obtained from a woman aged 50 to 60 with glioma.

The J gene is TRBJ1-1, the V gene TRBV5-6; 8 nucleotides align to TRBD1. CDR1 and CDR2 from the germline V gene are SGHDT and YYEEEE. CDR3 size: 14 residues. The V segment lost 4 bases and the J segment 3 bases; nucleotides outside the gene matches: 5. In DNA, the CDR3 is TGTGCCAGCAGCGACGGACAGGGCTACACTGAAGCTTTCTTT. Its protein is CASSDGQGYTEAFF.

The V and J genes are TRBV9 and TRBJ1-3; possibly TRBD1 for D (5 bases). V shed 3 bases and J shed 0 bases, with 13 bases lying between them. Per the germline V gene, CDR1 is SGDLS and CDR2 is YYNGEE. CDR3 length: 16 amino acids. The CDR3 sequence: CASSDTGVRSGNTIYF. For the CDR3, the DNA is TGTGCCAGCAGCGACACAGGAGTCCGCTCTGGAAACACCATATATTTT.

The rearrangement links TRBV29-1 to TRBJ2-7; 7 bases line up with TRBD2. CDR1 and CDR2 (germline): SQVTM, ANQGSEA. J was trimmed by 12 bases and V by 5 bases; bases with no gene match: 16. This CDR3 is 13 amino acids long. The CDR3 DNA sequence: TGCAGCGTTCGAAAAGGGTCGACGAGCGGGATGTACTTC. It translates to CSVRKGSTSGMYF.

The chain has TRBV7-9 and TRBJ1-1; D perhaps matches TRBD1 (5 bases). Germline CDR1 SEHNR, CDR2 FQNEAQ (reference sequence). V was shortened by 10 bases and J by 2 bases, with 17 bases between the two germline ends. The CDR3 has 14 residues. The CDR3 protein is CATRGSGPNTEAFF. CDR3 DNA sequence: TGTGCCACCCGGGGGAGCGGACCCAACACTGAAGCTTTCTTT.

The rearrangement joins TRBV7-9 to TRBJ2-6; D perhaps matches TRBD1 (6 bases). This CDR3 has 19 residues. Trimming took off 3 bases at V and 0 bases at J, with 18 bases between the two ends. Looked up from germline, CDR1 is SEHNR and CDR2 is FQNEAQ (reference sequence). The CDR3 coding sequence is TGTGCCAGCAGCTTCCCCCTACAGGGAAGTAGCTCTGGGGCCAACGTCCTGACTTTC. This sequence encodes CASSFPLQGSSSGANVLTF.

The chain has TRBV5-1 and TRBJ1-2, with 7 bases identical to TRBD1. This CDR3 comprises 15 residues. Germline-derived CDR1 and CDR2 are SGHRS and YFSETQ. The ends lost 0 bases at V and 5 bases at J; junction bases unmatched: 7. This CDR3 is CASSLGDRDLYGYTF. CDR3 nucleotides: TGCGCCAGCAGCTTGGGAGACAGGGACTTATATGGCTACACCTTC.

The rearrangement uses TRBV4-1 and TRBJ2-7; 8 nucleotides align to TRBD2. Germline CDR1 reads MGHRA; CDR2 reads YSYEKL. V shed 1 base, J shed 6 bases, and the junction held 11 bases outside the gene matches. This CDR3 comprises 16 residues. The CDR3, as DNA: TGCGCCAGCAGCCAAGGATTGGCGGGGGGTGAGCTCGAGCAGTACTTC. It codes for CASSQGLAGGELEQYF.

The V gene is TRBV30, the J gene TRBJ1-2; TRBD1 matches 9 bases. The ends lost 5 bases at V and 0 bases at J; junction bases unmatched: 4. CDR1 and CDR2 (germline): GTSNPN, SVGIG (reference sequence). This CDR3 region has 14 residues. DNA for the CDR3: TGTGCCTGGGGACAGGGGCTCACTAACTATGGCTACACCTTC. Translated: CAWGQGLTNYGYTF.

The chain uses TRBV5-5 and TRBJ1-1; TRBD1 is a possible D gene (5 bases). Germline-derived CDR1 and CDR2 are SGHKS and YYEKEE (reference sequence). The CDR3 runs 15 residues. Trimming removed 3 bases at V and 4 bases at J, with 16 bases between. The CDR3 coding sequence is TGTGCCAGCAGCTCCCACGATGGGGCGGGCACTGAAGCTTTCTTT. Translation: CASSSHDGAGTEAFF.

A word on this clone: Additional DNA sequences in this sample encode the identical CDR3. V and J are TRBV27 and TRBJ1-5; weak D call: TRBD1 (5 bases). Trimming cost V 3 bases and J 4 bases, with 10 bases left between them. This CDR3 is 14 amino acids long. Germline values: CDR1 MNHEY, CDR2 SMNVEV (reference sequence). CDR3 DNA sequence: TGTGCCAGCAGTTTGAGGGGCTCGAATCAGCCCCAGCATTTT. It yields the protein CASSLRGSNQPQHF.